These 32 T cell receptor beta chains were sequenced from one sample in a study of Ad26.COV2.S vaccination and SARS-CoV-2 variants. TCRdb's table, derived via immunoSEQ multiplex PCR, lists solely in-frame clones and lacks some. Of about 400,000 clones listed, around nine tenths were seen once; the top ten hold about 3.6%. Treatment described: some 20 received Ad26.COV2.S at low or high dose, single or two shots; roughly five received placebo; per-sample allocation not given. The samples were gathered on day 63 after the first injection of vaccine or placebo. Sequencing used peripheral blood, obtained in a trial of Ad26.COV2.S vaccine versus placebo. Every receptor here comes from a person between 18 and 59 years old who received the Ad26.COV2.S COVID-19 vaccine or a placebo.

The chain employs TRBV27 and TRBJ1-2; TRBD1 agrees at 8 bases. V lost 2 bases to trimming and J lost 4 bases; unmatched junction nucleotides: 9. The germline CDR1 and CDR2 sequences are MNHEY and SMNVEV (reference sequence). CDR3 length: 16 residues. The CDR3: CASSLGSGGYGYGYTF. In nucleotides, the CDR3 is TGTGCCAGCAGTTTAGGCTCAGGGGGCTACGGCTATGGCTACACCTTC.

This clone has just a few counts. The chain uses TRBV5-1 and TRBJ1-1, with D unresolved. CDR3 length: 14 amino acids. Germline CDR1 SGHRS, CDR2 YFSETQ. Trimming took 0 bases from V and 1 from J, leaving 7 bases between them. The CDR3 nucleotides read TGCGCCAGCAGCTTGGGACCGGCGAACACTGAAGCTTTCTTT. This sequence encodes CASSLGPANTEAFF.

This clone was observed a few times. The chain uses TRBV6-5 and TRBJ2-1; TRBD2 aligns across 11 bases. From germline, CDR1 is MNHEY and CDR2 SVGAGI. This CDR3 contains 14 residues. The J segment lost 0 bases and the V segment lost 8 bases, leaving 0 bases of the junction unmatched. The DNA of the CDR3 is TGTGCCAGCGGGACTAGCGGCTCCTACAATGAGCAGTTCTTC. Amino acid sequence: CASGTSGSYNEQFF.

V is TRBV3-1 (or the pseudogene TRBV3-2) and J is TRBJ2-7; D is perhaps TRBD1 (6 bases). V was pared by 2 bases and J by 7 bases, with 15 bases between. The length of the CDR3 is 14 residues. The V gene's germline CDR1 is LGHDT and CDR2 YNNKEL (reference sequence). Written as DNA, the CDR3 is TGTGCCAGCAGCCAATTGCAGGGGATTCGGGAGCAGTACTTC. This sequence encodes CASSQLQGIREQYF.

The rearrangement links TRBV6-5 to TRBJ1-1; no reliable D call. The CDR3 is 11 residues long. Trimming shortened V by 3 bases and J by 8 bases, and 7 bases separated the two germline ends. CDR1 is MNHEY and CDR2 is SVGAGI in the germline V gene. The chain's CDR3 is CASSYEAEAFF. CDR3 DNA: TGTGCCAGCAGTTATGAGGCCGAAGCTTTCTTT.

The chain has TRBV5-4 and TRBJ2-5; perhaps TRBD2 as D (5 bases). V lost 1 base and J lost 5, with 18 bases in between. This CDR3 has 16 residues. Germline V gene sequence: CDR1 SGHNT, CDR2 YYREEE (reference sequence). In nucleotides, the CDR3 is TGTGCCAGCAGCTTGTATTTGTCGCGGGTCGCCGAGACCCAGTACTTC. Protein: CASSLYLSRVAETQYF.

The chain links TRBV25-1 to TRBJ1-4; no clear D gene. This CDR3 spans 12 amino acids. V gave up 0 bases and J gave up 8 bases, with 4 bases separating them. Germline V gene sequence: CDR1 MGHDK, CDR2 SYGVNS. The CDR3 DNA reads TGTGCCAGCAGTGAATATTGGGAAAAACTGTTTTTT. As protein: CASSEYWEKLFF.

CDR3 DNA sequence: TGTGCCAGCAGCCCCTGGGGGGCAGGGTTATACGAGCAGTACTTC. Translating it yields CASSPWGAGLYEQYF. The gene calls are TRBV5-6 and TRBJ2-7; perhaps D is TRBD1 or TRBD2 (6 bases each). Germline loops: CDR1 SGHDT, CDR2 YYEEEE. The V and J ends lost 4 bases and 4 bases respectively, with 18 bases between them. This CDR3 is 15 amino acids long.

The chain employs TRBV30 and TRBJ1-2; D is perhaps TRBD1 (6 bases). The CDR3 runs 12 residues. Germline-derived CDR1 and CDR2 are GTSNPN and SVGIG (reference sequence). Trimming left V 1 base short and J 6 bases short, with 9 bases between. This CDR3 is CAWSATGDGYTF. The CDR3 DNA reads TGTGCCTGGAGTGCGACAGGTGATGGCTACACCTTC.

The J gene is TRBJ2-7, the V gene TRBV28; the D gene is possibly TRBD1 (5 bases). This CDR3 comprises 15 residues. Trimming cost V 6 bases and J 2 bases, with 17 bases left between them. Germline V lookup: CDR1 MDHEN, CDR2 SYDVKM. DNA for the CDR3: TGTGCCAGCAGCAGAGAGGCAGGGTTGGCCTACGAGCAGTACTTC. This translates into CASSREAGLAYEQYF.

The chain is built from TRBV6-2 or TRBV6-3 and TRBJ1-1; TRBD1 matches at 7 bases. J was trimmed by 6 bases and V by 5 bases; bases with no gene match: 6. Germline-derived CDR1 and CDR2 are MNHEY and SVGEGT. The CDR3 has 13 amino acids. The CDR3 spells CASSTNRGPEAFF. The CDR3, as DNA: TGTGCCAGCAGTACAAACAGGGGCCCTGAAGCTTTCTTT.

V usage is TRBV7-2 and J usage is TRBJ2-7, with no clear D. The CDR3 sequence is 13 residues long. Germline values: CDR1 SGHTA, CDR2 FQGNSA. V lost 8 bases, J lost 0 bases, and 11 bases lay in between. CDR3 sequence reads: CASSLTPSYEQYF. Written as DNA, the CDR3 is TGTGCCAGCTCCCTTACTCCCTCCTACGAGCAGTACTTC.

The gene calls are TRBV4-2 and TRBJ1-1; 9 nucleotides match TRBD1. V was pared by 3 bases and J by 4 bases, with 6 bases of the junction left unmatched. Germline lookup yields CDR1 LGHNA and CDR2 YNFKEQ. The CDR3 covers 15 residues. CDR3 amino acids: CASSQTGTGSTEAFF. The CDR3, as DNA: TGTGCCAGCAGCCAGACCGGGACAGGGAGCACTGAAGCTTTCTTT.

The V and J genes are TRBV7-2 and TRBJ2-2; D unresolved. V was pared by 5 bases and J by 4 bases, with 14 bases between. The CDR3 consists of 15 residues. Germline CDR1 and CDR2: SGHTA and FQGNSA. In DNA, the CDR3 is TGTGCCAGCAGCCCCTCGGGCTCTCGCACCGGGGAGCTGTTTTTT. It encodes CASSPSGSRTGELFF.

This chain links TRBV29-1 with TRBJ1-2; D remains unclear. Looked up from germline, CDR1 is SQVTM and CDR2 is ANQGSEA. Trimming took off 3 bases at V and 7 bases at J, with 12 bases between the two ends. This CDR3 has 12 residues. As DNA, the CDR3 is TGCAGCGTTGATCGGGGAACGAGTGGCTACACCTTC. This codes for CSVDRGTSGYTF.

The chain couples TRBV7-3 to TRBJ2-2; D gene unclear. This CDR3 has 15 amino acids. Germline lookup yields CDR1 SGHTA and CDR2 FQGTGA. The V and J ends lost 5 bases and 3 bases respectively, with 13 bases between them. CDR3 loop: CASSPQSGDTGELFF. The CDR3 region has the DNA TGTGCCAGCAGCCCTCAATCTGGGGACACCGGGGAGCTGTTTTTT. Drawing the rest from reference TRBV7-3 and TRBJ2-2, the complete variable domain is GAGVSQTPSNKVTEKGKYVELRCDPISGHTALYWYRQSLGQGPEFLIYFQGTGAADDSGLPNDRFFAVRPEGSVSTLKIQRTERGDSAVYLCASSPQSGDTGELFFGEGSRLTVL.

The chain employs TRBV4-1 and TRBJ1-2; D unresolved. CDR3 length: 14 amino acids. CDR1 and CDR2 from the germline V gene are MGHRA and YSYEKL. V lost 1 base and J 11 bases, leaving 17 bases between the germline ends. DNA of the CDR3: TGCGCCAGCAGCCAAGTCGGAGGGTCCCTAGTGTACACCTTC. It yields the protein CASSQVGGSLVYTF.

The J gene is TRBJ1-4, the V gene TRBV5-1; D is unclear. The CDR3 has 16 residues. Trimming shortened V by 3 bases and J by 0 bases, and 12 bases separated the two germline ends. Germline V gene data show CDR1 as SGHRS and CDR2 as YFSETQ. The CDR3 loop is CASSSPRGTTNEKLFF. CDR3 nucleotide sequence: TGCGCCAGCAGCTCCCCTCGAGGGACAACTAATGAAAAACTGTTTTTT.

J is TRBJ2-7 and V is TRBV9; D possibly uses TRBD1 or TRBD2 (5 bases each). Looked up from germline, CDR1 is SGDLS and CDR2 is YYNGEE. V was shortened by 0 bases and J by 7 bases, with 17 bases between the two germline ends. There are 15 residues in the CDR3. The CDR3 DNA reads TGTGCCAGCAGCGTAGACTCAGGGACCCATCGGGAGCAGTACTTC. Its translation: CASSVDSGTHREQYF.

J is TRBJ1-4 and V is TRBV3-1 (or the pseudogene TRBV3-2); D not certain. Germline CDR1 is LGHDT and CDR2 is YNNKEL (reference sequence). V lost 0 bases, J lost 5 bases, and 13 bases lay in between. The CDR3 covers 16 residues. CDR3 in amino acids: CASSQDRDLINEKLFF. DNA for the CDR3: TGTGCCAGCAGCCAAGACAGAGACCTGATAAATGAAAAACTGTTTTTT.

CDR3 DNA: TGTGCCAGCAGTTACTCACAGGAGGAGACTGAAGCTTTCTTT. This sequence encodes CASSYSQEETEAFF. The chain combines TRBV6-6 with TRBJ1-1, with D possibly being TRBD1 (5 bases). This CDR3 is 14 amino acids long. Germline V CDR1 and CDR2: MNHNY, SVGAGI (reference sequence). Trimming stripped 0 bases from V and 5 bases from J, with 10 bases between.

The chain carries TRBV30 and TRBJ2-7; 10 bases align to TRBD2. The CDR3 length is 14 residues. The germline V gene encodes CDR1 GTSNPN and CDR2 SVGIG (reference sequence). V shed 5 bases and J 1 base; nucleotides not matched to a gene: 5. The CDR3 is CAWSSGGGSYEQYF. CDR3 DNA sequence: TGTGCCTGGTCTAGCGGGGGTGGTTCCTACGAGCAGTACTTC.

The chain uses TRBV6-5 and TRBJ1-5; TRBD1 matches 7 bases. This CDR3 has 15 amino acids. Germline V gene lookup returns CDR1 MNHEY and CDR2 SVGAGI. J gave up 7 bases and V 7 bases, and 13 bases lay outside the gene matches. Here the CDR3 reads CASNRWTGLDQPQHF. In nucleotides, the CDR3 is TGTGCCAGCAATCGGTGGACAGGCCTCGACCAGCCCCAGCATTTT.

The DNA of the CDR3 is TGTGCCAGCACACTAGCGTTCCAAGAGACCCAGTACTTC. The encoded protein is CASTLAFQETQYF. This sequence joins TRBV28 and TRBJ2-5; 7 positions match TRBD2. V shed 7 bases and J 1 base; nucleotides not matched to a gene: 3. The CDR3 totals 13 residues. CDR1 is MDHEN and CDR2 is SYDVKM in the germline V gene.

This rearrangement joins TRBV7-3 to TRBJ1-6; D may be TRBD1 (6 bases). This CDR3 is built from 20 residues. The V gene's germline CDR1 is SGHTA and CDR2 FQGTGA. The V gene lost 1 base and the J gene lost 9 bases, with 28 bases spanning the gap. The CDR3 sequence: CASSLILTGPGRERGSPLHF. CDR3 nucleotides: TGTGCCAGCAGCTTAATCCTCACAGGGCCGGGACGTGAGCGAGGTTCACCCCTCCACTTT.

The chain carries TRBV12-3 or TRBV12-4 and TRBJ2-7, with 8 positions matching TRBD1. V trimming: 6 bases; J trimming: 9 bases; junction bases outside the gene matches: 10. The CDR3 has 13 residues. The CDR3 nucleotides are TGTGCCAGCAGCCCTGACAGGGGCTGGGGGCAGTACTTC. Translating gives CASSPDRGWGQYF.

The J gene is TRBJ1-2, the V gene TRBV28; the match to TRBD1 covers 8 bases. Germline V gene data show CDR1 as MDHEN and CDR2 as SYDVKM. V shed 7 bases and J 4 bases; nucleotides not matched to a gene: 11. The CDR3 is 15 residues long. CDR3 coding DNA: TGTGCCAGCATCCCTGGGGGTGGGACAGGCTATGGCTACACCTTC. It specifies CASIPGGGTGYGYTF.

The chain carries TRBV6-2 or TRBV6-3 and TRBJ2-1; tentatively, D is TRBD2 (7 bases). Germline V CDR1 and CDR2: MNHEY, SVGEGT. V lost 4 bases and J lost 8, with 15 bases in between. The length of the CDR3 is 14 residues. CDR3 DNA sequence: TGTGCCAGCAGTTTAGGCGGGGGCTTCGATGAGCAGTTCTTC. This codes for CASSLGGGFDEQFF.

The J gene is TRBJ2-1, the V gene TRBV6-2 or TRBV6-3, with 8 positions matching TRBD2. The CDR3 covers 16 residues. Trimming at V came to 0 bases and at J to 0 bases, leaving 1 base not matched to a gene. Germline V lookup: CDR1 MNHEY, CDR2 SVGEGT. CDR3 bases: TGTGCCAGCAGTTACTCACTAGCGGTCTCCTACAATGAGCAGTTCTTC. Encoded protein: CASSYSLAVSYNEQFF.

This chain uses TRBV18 with TRBJ2-3, with 12 positions matching TRBD2. CDR3 length: 16 residues. Germline trimming cut 2 bases from V and 10 bases from J; bases unmatched to any gene: 10. Per the germline V gene, CDR1 is KGHSH and CDR2 is LQKENI. CDR3 sequence: CASSPYTSGGSGPQYF. CDR3 nucleotides: TGTGCCAGCTCACCATACACTAGCGGGGGGTCAGGTCCGCAGTATTTT.

This clone was seen a few times. V and J are TRBV18 and TRBJ1-3, with a weak D call TRBD1 (6 bases). Germline V lookup: CDR1 KGHSH, CDR2 LQKENI. V lost 5 bases to trimming and J lost 0 bases, with 11 bases between them. The CDR3 is 15 residues long. CDR3 DNA sequence: TGTGCCAGCTCATTGGACAGCTCCTCTGGAAACACCATATATTTT. It is translated as CASSLDSSSGNTIYF.

This clone was detected once. This chain connects TRBV19 to TRBJ2-7, with TRBD1 identical over 10 bases. From germline, CDR1 is LNHDA and CDR2 SQIVND (reference sequence). V lost 2 bases, J lost 5 bases, and 6 bases stayed unmatched. The CDR3 is made up of 15 amino acids. The CDR3 coding sequence is TGTGCCAGTAGTATAAACGACAGGGGGCAGGACGAGCAGTACTTC. This translates into CASSINDRGQDEQYF.